This TCR beta chain was sequenced during a study of shared clonotypes between healthy human individuals. Study-wide context: Used for every donor were three CD4 naive, three CD4 memory, two CD8 naive and one CD8 memory plate.

CDR1 and CDR2 from the germline V gene are SQVTM and ANQGSEA. The CDR3 has 12 amino acids. V shed 6 bases and J shed 2 bases, with 9 bases lying between them. Turning to this clone: Its antigen is not known.

Regarding the study as a whole: Investigators collected only blood, and repertoires in tissues likely differ. The study found about 5% of naive CD4 clonotypes shared across four donors.

Method: immunoSEQ multiplex PCR; TCRdb's copy keeps in-frame clones and lacks some. This table has some 660,000 clones, more than 70% appearing once. The source material was memory CD4+ T cells sorted from blood. Subset in this sample: CD45RA-negative fraction. The rearrangement uses TRBV29-1 and TRBJ2-3; the D is unclear. This sequence originates from a woman aged 25-40 years in good health. The CDR3 is CSVSWHTDTQYF. The CDR3, as DNA: TGCAGCGTCTCATGGCACACAGATACGCAGTATTTT.